This TCR beta chain is from a study of Ad26.COV2.S vaccination and SARS-CoV-2 variants. Points on this clone: Its specificity is not known.

Germline V CDR1 and CDR2: LNHDA, SQIVND (reference sequence). Trimming pared 5 bases from V and 7 bases from J, leaving 17 bases between. This CDR3 has 14 amino acids. Study results and limitations: Responses of spike-specific T cells (both CD8+ and CD4+) reportedly showed substantial breadth after vaccination.

Treatment in this sample: some 20 received Ad26.COV2.S at low or high dose, single or two shots; a few received placebo; per-sample allocation not given. Samples were taken on day 63 after the first vaccine or placebo injection. TCRdb keeps only in-frame clones here, not all; method: immunoSEQ multiplex PCR. The data show about 680,000 clones, around 90% seen once. The material was peripheral blood, obtained in a trial of Ad26.COV2.S vaccine versus placebo. The receptor was derived from a person aged 18 to 65 who received the Ad26.COV2.S COVID-19 vaccine or a placebo. V gene TRBV19 combines with J gene TRBJ1-2; maybe TRBD1 (6 bases). CDR3 protein: CASSPAAGAGGYTF. The CDR3 coding sequence is TGTGCCAGTAGTCCGGCGGCAGGGGCGGGTGGCTACACCTTC. Combining the CDR3 with reference TRBV19 and TRBJ1-2 gives the whole variable domain DGGITQSPKYLFRKEGQNVTLSCEQNLNHDAMYWYRQDPGQGLRLIYYSQIVNDFQKGDIAEGYSVSREKKESFPLTVTSAQKNPTAFYLCASSPAAGAGGYTFGSGTRLTVV.